Listed below are T cell receptor beta chains from one sample, sequenced in a study of vaccination effects on CD4 cells after COVID-19. No antigen has been assigned to these receptors. Clones were sequenced by immunoSEQ multiplex PCR, and TCRdb holds only the in-frame ones, with some missing. The sample shows fewer than 25,000 clones, more than 60% of them seen only once. Sequences were derived from CD4+ T cells from PBMCs cultured with SARS-CoV-2 spike peptides, sampled after COVID-19 vaccination. The source is a human donor who received a COVID-19 vaccine. Each CDR3 is given with its conserved first and last residue. Fields, in order: CDR3 length, J gene, D gene, clone size, V gene, CDR3 DNA, CDR3 protein. The D gene is left open where the match is weak. Size is stated for part of the rows, as once, few or many counts, or as a class when the clone is expanded.

CDR3 length: 14; J gene: TRBJ2-5; D gene: NA; clone size: NA; V gene: TRBV11-3; CDR3 DNA: TGTGCCAGCAGCTTGGGTCGGGGATCAGAGACCCAGTACTTC; CDR3 protein: CASSLGRGSETQYF
CDR3 length: 16; J gene: TRBJ1-1; D gene: TRBD1; clone size: NA; V gene: TRBV9; CDR3 DNA: TGTGCCAGCAGCGCCACGACAGGGGCGACGAACACTGAAGCTTTCTTT; CDR3 protein: CASSATTGATNTEAFF
CDR3 length: 14; J gene: TRBJ1-1; D gene: TRBD1; clone size: NA; V gene: TRBV5-4; CDR3 DNA: TGTGCCAGCAGCAGCCTCCCGGGACAGGGTCGGGCTTTCTTT; CDR3 protein: CASSSLPGQGRAFF
CDR3 length: 17; J gene: TRBJ1-2; D gene: NA; clone size: NA; V gene: TRBV2; CDR3 DNA: TGTGCCAGCAGTGAAGCGCCCCACCTTCAGGGGATAGAAGGCTACACCTTC; CDR3 protein: CASSEAPHLQGIEGYTF
CDR3 length: 14; J gene: TRBJ2-2; D gene: TRBD1; clone size: NA; V gene: TRBV19; CDR3 DNA: TGTGCCAGTAGGAGAGGACAGGAGCCCGGGGAGCTGTTTTTT; CDR3 protein: CASRRGQEPGELFF
CDR3 length: 15; J gene: TRBJ1-2; D gene: TRBD1; clone size: NA; V gene: TRBV6-5; CDR3 DNA: TGTGCCAGCACCCTAAGGAGGACAGGAAACTATGGCTACACCTTC; CDR3 protein: CASTLRRTGNYGYTF
CDR3 length: 12; J gene: TRBJ2-7; D gene: TRBD1; clone size: NA; V gene: TRBV18; CDR3 DNA: TGTGCCAGCTCCACCGGGACAGGGGAGCAGTACTTC; CDR3 protein: CASSTGTGEQYF
CDR3 length: 15; J gene: TRBJ1-5; D gene: TRBD1; clone size: few; V gene: TRBV30; CDR3 DNA: TGTGCCTGGAGTGTAGGGACAGGGGCGAGTCAGCCCCAGCATTTT; CDR3 protein: CAWSVGTGASQPQHF
CDR3 length: 13; J gene: TRBJ2-3; D gene: NA; clone size: NA; V gene: TRBV3-1/TRBV3-2; CDR3 DNA: TGTGCCAGCCGAGTCCAGGGTTCGGATACGCAGTATTTT; CDR3 protein: CASRVQGSDTQYF
CDR3 length: 12; J gene: TRBJ1-2; D gene: NA; clone size: NA; V gene: TRBV4-1; CDR3 DNA: TGCGCCAGCAGCCAAGCCACGGTTGGCTACACCTTC; CDR3 protein: CASSQATVGYTF
CDR3 length: 13; J gene: TRBJ1-2; D gene: TRBD1; clone size: NA; V gene: TRBV7-9; CDR3 DNA: TGTGCCAGCAGCTCGGGGACAGGGTTAGGCGTCACCTTC; CDR3 protein: CASSSGTGLGVTF
CDR3 length: 17; J gene: TRBJ1-3; D gene: TRBD1; clone size: NA; V gene: TRBV19; CDR3 DNA: TGTGCCAGTAGTCTCACGACAGGGAGAACCTCTGGAAACACCATATATTTT; CDR3 protein: CASSLTTGRTSGNTIYF
CDR3 length: 16; J gene: TRBJ2-7; D gene: TRBD1; clone size: NA; V gene: TRBV5-1; CDR3 DNA: TGCGCCAGCAGCCAGGGACTGGGACAGGGGAAGGAAGAGCAGTACTTC; CDR3 protein: CASSQGLGQGKEEQYF
CDR3 length: 16; J gene: TRBJ1-5; D gene: NA; clone size: NA; V gene: TRBV27; CDR3 DNA: TGTGCCAGCAGTTTACACCCCCAACTGGGCAGCCAGCCCCAGCATTTT; CDR3 protein: CASSLHPQLGSQPQHF
CDR3 length: 13; J gene: TRBJ1-4; D gene: NA; clone size: NA; V gene: TRBV27; CDR3 DNA: TGTGCCAGCTCTGTGCGGACTAATGAAAAACTGTTTTTT; CDR3 protein: CASSVRTNEKLFF
CDR3 length: 15; J gene: TRBJ2-1; D gene: NA; clone size: NA; V gene: TRBV11-2; CDR3 DNA: TGTGCCAGCAGCCGACAGCAAAACTCCTACAATGAGCAGTTCTTC; CDR3 protein: CASSRQQNSYNEQFF
CDR3 length: 14; J gene: TRBJ2-1; D gene: NA; clone size: NA; V gene: TRBV6-6; CDR3 DNA: TGTGCCAGCAGTTACAGGAGCTCCTACAATGAGCAGTTCTTC; CDR3 protein: CASSYRSSYNEQFF
CDR3 length: 15; J gene: TRBJ1-1; D gene: NA; clone size: NA; V gene: TRBV5-6; CDR3 DNA: TGTGCCAGCAGCTTGCCCGGGACCCCTTGGACTGAAGCTTTCTTT; CDR3 protein: CASSLPGTPWTEAFF
CDR3 length: 13; J gene: TRBJ1-2; D gene: NA; clone size: NA; V gene: TRBV7-2; CDR3 DNA: TGTGCCAGCAGCTTAGGACAGGCTAGAGGCTACACCTTC; CDR3 protein: CASSLGQARGYTF
CDR3 length: 12; J gene: TRBJ1-1; D gene: NA; clone size: NA; V gene: TRBV9; CDR3 DNA: TGTGCCAGCAGCGTAGAGGTAGGGGAAGCTTTCTTT; CDR3 protein: CASSVEVGEAFF
CDR3 length: 14; J gene: TRBJ2-2; D gene: TRBD1; clone size: few; V gene: TRBV29-1; CDR3 DNA: TGCAGCGGGACACAGGGGGCGAGCACCGGGGAGCTGTTTTTT; CDR3 protein: CSGTQGASTGELFF
CDR3 length: 12; J gene: TRBJ2-7; D gene: NA; clone size: NA; V gene: TRBV5-1; CDR3 DNA: TGCGCCAGCAGTGATACCTCCTACGAGCAGTACTTC; CDR3 protein: CASSDTSYEQYF
CDR3 length: 16; J gene: TRBJ2-2; D gene: TRBD1; clone size: NA; V gene: TRBV18; CDR3 DNA: TGTGCCAGCTCACCGACAGGGACGACGAACACCGGGGAGCTGTTTTTT; CDR3 protein: CASSPTGTTNTGELFF
CDR3 length: 15; J gene: TRBJ1-2; D gene: TRBD1; clone size: NA; V gene: TRBV18; CDR3 DNA: TGTGCCAGCTCACCCGGGACAGGCAGCTTAGGAGGCTACACCTTC; CDR3 protein: CASSPGTGSLGGYTF
CDR3 length: 16; J gene: TRBJ2-1; D gene: TRBD2; clone size: NA; V gene: TRBV10-1; CDR3 DNA: TGCGCCAGCGCCTCGGGGGGACTAGCGGGAGTGAGTGAGCAGTTCTTC; CDR3 protein: CASASGGLAGVSEQFF
CDR3 length: 15; J gene: TRBJ2-3; D gene: NA; clone size: few; V gene: TRBV20-1; CDR3 DNA: TGCAGTGCTAGTTCCTCGGTCACTAGCACAGATACGCAGTATTTT; CDR3 protein: CSASSSVTSTDTQYF
CDR3 length: 16; J gene: TRBJ2-3; D gene: TRBD2; clone size: NA; V gene: TRBV11-2; CDR3 DNA: TGTGCCAGCAGCATGGGACTAGCGGGAGCCCCGAATACGCAGTATTTT; CDR3 protein: CASSMGLAGAPNTQYF
CDR3 length: 13; J gene: TRBJ2-5; D gene: TRBD2; clone size: NA; V gene: TRBV12-3/TRBV12-4; CDR3 DNA: TGTGCCAGCAGGCTAGCGGGGGGAGAGACCCAGTACTTC; CDR3 protein: CASRLAGGETQYF
CDR3 length: 15; J gene: TRBJ2-7; D gene: NA; clone size: NA; V gene: TRBV6-5; CDR3 DNA: TGTGCCAGCAGTTACTCCGGGACCTCCTCCTACGAGCAGTACTTC; CDR3 protein: CASSYSGTSSYEQYF
CDR3 length: 13; J gene: TRBJ2-7; D gene: NA; clone size: NA; V gene: TRBV5-1; CDR3 DNA: TGCGCCAGCAGGGAAAGCGCCCTCTACGAGCAGTACTTC; CDR3 protein: CASRESALYEQYF
CDR3 length: 18; J gene: TRBJ2-3; D gene: TRBD2; clone size: NA; V gene: TRBV7-2; CDR3 DNA: TGTGCCAGCAGCTTCCCTACCCCTAGCGGAAGGCGGGCAGATACGCAGTATTTT; CDR3 protein: CASSFPTPSGRRADTQYF
CDR3 length: 14; J gene: TRBJ2-1; D gene: TRBD2; clone size: NA; V gene: TRBV19; CDR3 DNA: TGTGCCAGTACTCCTTTGGCGGGAGGGGCTGAGCAGTTCTTC; CDR3 protein: CASTPLAGGAEQFF
CDR3 length: 13; J gene: TRBJ2-5; D gene: NA; clone size: once; V gene: TRBV5-6; CDR3 DNA: TGTGCCAGCAGCGGGACCACCGCAAAGACCCAGTACTTC; CDR3 protein: CASSGTTAKTQYF
CDR3 length: 14; J gene: TRBJ2-5; D gene: NA; clone size: NA; V gene: TRBV7-9; CDR3 DNA: TGTGCCAGCAGCTTAACGGCGCATTCGGAGACCCAGTACTTC; CDR3 protein: CASSLTAHSETQYF
CDR3 length: 15; J gene: TRBJ2-1; D gene: NA; clone size: NA; V gene: TRBV19; CDR3 DNA: TGTGCCAGTAGTATGGACGCCCAGGGGGGCCGAAAGCAGTTCTTC; CDR3 protein: CASSMDAQGGRKQFF
CDR3 length: 12; J gene: TRBJ1-2; D gene: TRBD1; clone size: once; V gene: TRBV30; CDR3 DNA: TGTGCCTGGAGTGACCAACAGGGGGCCCGCACCTTC; CDR3 protein: CAWSDQQGARTF
CDR3 length: 11; J gene: TRBJ2-1; D gene: NA; clone size: NA; V gene: TRBV30; CDR3 DNA: TGTGCCTGGAGTAGGGGTCATGAGCAGTTCTTC; CDR3 protein: CAWSRGHEQFF
CDR3 length: 14; J gene: TRBJ1-1; D gene: TRBD1; clone size: once; V gene: TRBV30; CDR3 DNA: TGTGCCTGGAGAAGGGGGCGCTCGGCCACTGAAGCTTTCTTT; CDR3 protein: CAWRRGRSATEAFF
CDR3 length: 17; J gene: TRBJ2-2; D gene: TRBD2; clone size: NA; V gene: TRBV5-1; CDR3 DNA: TGCGCCAGCACGACGACTAGCGGGAGGGCCTTCCCCGGGGAGCTGTTTTTT; CDR3 protein: CASTTTSGRAFPGELFF
CDR3 length: 14; J gene: TRBJ1-1; D gene: NA; clone size: NA; V gene: TRBV30; CDR3 DNA: TGTGCCTGGAGTGTAAATCGGAGGAACACTGAAGCTTTCTTT; CDR3 protein: CAWSVNRRNTEAFF
CDR3 length: 14; J gene: TRBJ1-5; D gene: TRBD1; clone size: NA; V gene: TRBV2; CDR3 DNA: TGTGCCAGCAGCCGGGACAGGAGAAATCAGCCCCAGCATTTT; CDR3 protein: CASSRDRRNQPQHF
CDR3 length: 16; J gene: TRBJ1-1; D gene: TRBD1; clone size: NA; V gene: TRBV9; CDR3 DNA: TGTGCCAGCAGTGACTCTTTGGGACAGGGGGACACTGAAGCTTTCTTT; CDR3 protein: CASSDSLGQGDTEAFF
CDR3 length: 17; J gene: TRBJ2-1; D gene: TRBD2; clone size: NA; V gene: TRBV5-8; CDR3 DNA: TGTGCCAGCAGCTTAGGGACTAGCGGGAGAATCTACAATGAGCAGTTCTTC; CDR3 protein: CASSLGTSGRIYNEQFF
CDR3 length: 18; J gene: TRBJ2-3; D gene: TRBD2; clone size: NA; V gene: TRBV29-1; CDR3 DNA: TGCAGCGTTTGTCTAAGTTTTTGCGGGGGACCCAGCACAGATACGCAGTATTTT; CDR3 protein: CSVCLSFCGGPSTDTQYF
CDR3 length: 14; J gene: TRBJ2-2; D gene: NA; clone size: few; V gene: TRBV25-1; CDR3 DNA: TGTGCCAGCAGTGATACGGGGTACACCGGGGAGCTGTTTTTT; CDR3 protein: CASSDTGYTGELFF
CDR3 length: 17; J gene: TRBJ1-6; D gene: NA; clone size: NA; V gene: TRBV11-2; CDR3 DNA: TGTGCCAGCAGAAAGACAGGATTCAGGTCCTATAATTCACCCCTCCACTTT; CDR3 protein: CASRKTGFRSYNSPLHF
CDR3 length: 15; J gene: TRBJ1-2; D gene: NA; clone size: NA; V gene: TRBV27; CDR3 DNA: TGTGCCAGCAGTCCCCTTCAGGCGGTTAACTATGGCTACACCTTC; CDR3 protein: CASSPLQAVNYGYTF
CDR3 length: 13; J gene: TRBJ1-2; D gene: NA; clone size: few; V gene: TRBV27; CDR3 DNA: TGTGCCAGCAGTTTACGGGGGGCGGTGGGCTACACCTTC; CDR3 protein: CASSLRGAVGYTF
CDR3 length: 16; J gene: TRBJ2-6; D gene: TRBD1; clone size: NA; V gene: TRBV4-1; CDR3 DNA: TGCGCCAGCAGCCACGGACAGGGGACTGGGGCCAACGTCCTGACTTTC; CDR3 protein: CASSHGQGTGANVLTF
CDR3 length: 14; J gene: TRBJ2-7; D gene: TRBD1; clone size: NA; V gene: TRBV6-5; CDR3 DNA: TGTGCCAGCAGTTTCCGGGACAGGGGGAACGAGCAGTACTTC; CDR3 protein: CASSFRDRGNEQYF
CDR3 length: 16; J gene: TRBJ2-1; D gene: TRBD2; clone size: NA; V gene: TRBV27; CDR3 DNA: TGTGCCAGCAGTTTATCGGGGACTAGCGGGGGGCAGAAGGAGTTCTTC; CDR3 protein: CASSLSGTSGGQKEFF
CDR3 length: 15; J gene: TRBJ1-6; D gene: NA; clone size: few; V gene: TRBV20-1; CDR3 DNA: TGCAGTGCTAGTGTAGCGACGGGCTATAATTCACCCCTCCACTTT; CDR3 protein: CSASVATGYNSPLHF
CDR3 length: 14; J gene: TRBJ2-5; D gene: TRBD2; clone size: NA; V gene: TRBV2; CDR3 DNA: TGTGCCAGCACCGGGCTAGCGGGGGTGGAGACCCAGTACTTC; CDR3 protein: CASTGLAGVETQYF